These 32 T cell receptor beta chains came from one sample sequenced in a study of blood T cell repertoires in COVID-19. The data were produced by immunoSEQ multiplex PCR, yet TCRdb's version contains in-frame clones alone and is incomplete. The sample holds some 73,000 clones, roughly 70% seen once. The source material was peripheral blood. These receptors all come from a man in his 60s with acute or convalescent COVID-19.

The rearrangement links TRBV4-1 to TRBJ2-3, with 11 positions matching TRBD2. The germline V gene encodes CDR1 MGHRA and CDR2 YSYEKL. The CDR3 loop spans 16 amino acids. V trimming: 4 bases; J trimming: 3 bases; junction bases outside the gene matches: 6. CDR3 protein: CASSRTSGGPTDTQYF. For the CDR3, the DNA is TGCGCCAGCAGCCGTACTAGCGGGGGTCCGACAGATACGCAGTATTTT.

The chain is built from TRBV24-1 and TRBJ2-3, with D uncertain. This CDR3 comprises 13 residues. Trimming cost V 5 bases and J 2 bases, with 7 bases left between them. From germline, CDR1 is KGHDR and CDR2 SFDVKD. The CDR3 DNA sequence: TGTGCCACCAGTGTACGGTCCACAGATACGCAGTATTTT. It codes for CATSVRSTDTQYF.

This chain connects TRBV28 to TRBJ2-7; the match to TRBD1 covers 9 bases. The CDR3 is 15 residues long. CDR1 and CDR2 (germline): MDHEN, SYDVKM. J gave up 0 bases and V 2 bases, and 2 bases lay outside the gene matches. DNA for the CDR3: TGTGCCAGCAGTTTAACGGGACAGGGCTCCTACGAGCAGTACTTC. It translates to CASSLTGQGSYEQYF.

The rearrangement uses TRBV7-6 and TRBJ2-1, with 11 bases lining up with TRBD2. CDR1 and CDR2 (germline): SGHVS, FNYEAQ. V gave up 3 bases and J gave up 7 bases; unmatched junction bases: 5. The CDR3 is made up of 15 amino acids. CDR3 region: CASSFIAGGENEQFF. CDR3 in DNA: TGTGCCAGCAGCTTCATAGCGGGAGGGGAGAATGAGCAGTTCTTC.

The chain uses TRBV5-1 and TRBJ2-1; 8 nucleotides line up with TRBD2. V was pared by 4 bases and J by 15 bases, with 9 bases of the junction left unmatched. This CDR3 has 12 residues. CDR1 is SGHRS and CDR2 is YFSETQ in the germline V gene. The DNA of the CDR3 is TGCGCCAGCAGCCATGGTAGCGGGATGGCGTTCTTC. Protein sequence: CASSHGSGMAFF. The complete variable domain, with remaining parts taken from reference TRBV5-1 and TRBJ2-1, reads KAGVTQTPRYLIKTRGQQVTLSCSPISGHRSVSWYQQTPGQGLQFLFEYFSETQRNKGNFPGRFSGRQFSNSRSEMNVSTLELGDSALYLCASSHGSGMAFFGPGTRLTVL.

This clone was observed many times. The genes are TRBV4-1 and TRBJ1-1; D is ambiguous. Between the trimmed V and J ends, which lost 0 bases and 5 bases, there was a span of 4 bases. Germline values: CDR1 MGHRA, CDR2 YSYEKL. The CDR3 totals 12 residues. The CDR3 DNA reads as TGCGCCAGCAGCCAAGACGAGACTGAAGCTTTCTTT. It translates to CASSQDETEAFF.

This sequence joins TRBV19 and TRBJ1-6, with 8 bases matching TRBD1. This CDR3 has 18 residues. Germline CDR1 LNHDA, CDR2 SQIVND (reference sequence). V lost 5 bases, J lost 3 bases, and 12 bases stayed unmatched. The CDR3 DNA is TGTGCCAGTAGTCCCGGACAGGGAATAGCAGTCTATAATTCACCCCTCCACTTT. This encodes CASSPGQGIAVYNSPLHF.

The rearrangement uses TRBV5-1 and TRBJ1-1; tentatively, D is TRBD1 (5 bases). The ends were cut back, 0 bases at V and 5 bases at J, with 11 bases in the middle. Germline V gives CDR1 SGHRS, CDR2 YFSETQ. The CDR3 is 14 amino acids. The CDR3 DNA reads as TGCGCCAGCAGCTTGGGAATGGCAGGGACTGAAGCTTTCTTT. It codes for CASSLGMAGTEAFF.

V gene TRBV13 combines with J gene TRBJ2-2; 7 bases are shared with TRBD2. CDR3 size: 16 residues. Trimming cost V 1 base and J 3 bases; bases outside gene matches: 5. Per germline, CDR1 PRHDT and CDR2 FYEKMQ (reference sequence). The DNA for the CDR3 is TGTGCCAGCAGCTTAGTACCGCGGGGGTACACCGGGGAGCTGTTTTTT. It is translated as CASSLVPRGYTGELFF.

This rearrangement joins TRBV2 to TRBJ1-1, with D possibly being TRBD1 (5 bases). CDR3 length: 13 residues. Germline CDR1 reads SNHLY; CDR2 reads FYNNEI. Trimming removed 10 bases from V and 0 bases from J, with 12 bases in between. The CDR3 is CATRQFMNTEAFF. In DNA, the CDR3 is TGTGCCACCAGACAGTTTATGAACACTGAAGCTTTCTTT. The variable domain in full, completed from reference TRBV2 and TRBJ1-1, reads EPEVTQTPSHQVTQMGQEVILRCVPISNHLYFYWYRQILGQKVEFLVSFYNNEISEKSEIFDDQFSVERPDGSNFTLKIRSTKLEDSAMYFCATRQFMNTEAFFGQGTRLTVV.

The V gene is TRBV9, the J gene TRBJ2-4; 7 positions match TRBD1. The V segment lost 0 bases and the J segment 0 bases; nucleotides outside the gene matches: 6. The CDR3 is made up of 17 amino acids. CDR1 is SGDLS, CDR2 YYNGEE, per germline. CDR3 coding DNA: TGTGCCAGCAGCGTAGGGGACAGAACACTAGCCAAAAACATTCAGTACTTC. Its protein is CASSVGDRTLAKNIQYF.

The chain carries TRBV6-5 and TRBJ2-3, with D tentatively TRBD2 (6 bases). Germline assignment: CDR1 MNHEY and CDR2 SVGAGI. The CDR3 contains 14 residues. Trimming shortened V by 5 bases and J by 1 base, and 10 bases separated the two germline ends. CDR3 in DNA: TGTGCCAGCAGTCTTGGCGGGGGCACAGATACGCAGTATTTT. Residues: CASSLGGGTDTQYF.

The chain has TRBV6-5 and TRBJ1-2, with 10 positions matching TRBD1. The germline gives CDR1 MNHEY, CDR2 SVGAGI. With 5 bases clipped from V and 12 bases from J, the junction kept 9 bases outside the gene matches. The length of the CDR3 is 13 residues. CDR3 residues: CASSPDRGRADTF. DNA of the CDR3: TGTGCCAGCAGTCCGGACAGGGGGAGAGCAGACACCTTC.

In this sample, this clone turned up once. The chain recombines TRBV3-1 (or the pseudogene TRBV3-2) with TRBJ1-1; no firm D call. Trimming stripped 0 bases from V and 7 bases from J, with 6 bases between. The germline gives CDR1 LGHDT, CDR2 YNNKEL (reference sequence). The CDR3 has 12 amino acids. CDR3 sequence: CASSQDRYEAFF. The DNA of the CDR3 is TGTGCCAGCAGCCAAGATCGTTATGAAGCTTTCTTT.

The chain carries TRBV7-9 and TRBJ2-7, with TRBD2 as a possible D gene (6 bases). The V end was cut by 5 bases, the J end by 2 bases, with 13 bases between. Germline V gene lookup returns CDR1 SEHNR and CDR2 FQNEAQ (reference sequence). The CDR3 has 14 amino acids. This CDR3 is CASSPRGLPYEQYF. DNA for the CDR3: TGTGCCAGCAGCCCAAGGGGACTTCCCTACGAGCAGTACTTC.

This rearrangement joins TRBV7-2 to TRBJ1-2, with 9 positions matching TRBD1. Germline lookup yields CDR1 SGHTA and CDR2 FQGNSA. V lost 0 bases, J lost 3 bases, and 14 bases stayed unmatched. The CDR3 loop spans 19 amino acids. CDR3 bases: TGTGCCAGCAGCTTAGCGCCGGGACAGGGAATGGGGTCCCACTATGGCTACACCTTC. It specifies CASSLAPGQGMGSHYGYTF.

The rearrangement links TRBV6-1 to TRBJ2-3; TRBD2 matches at 8 bases. Germline-derived CDR1 and CDR2 are MNHNS and SASEGT. V lost 1 base and J lost 5; bases outside the gene matches: 8. CDR3 length equals 16 residues. The CDR3 loop reads CASSEDAGGGGDTQYF. CDR3 bases: TGTGCCAGCAGTGAAGATGCGGGAGGAGGGGGAGATACGCAGTATTTT.

This clone was found once. The rearrangement links TRBV5-1 to TRBJ1-3; perhaps TRBD1 as D (5 bases). Between the trimmed V and J ends, which lost 4 bases and 2 bases, there was a span of 10 bases. Germline V CDR1 and CDR2: SGHRS, YFSETQ. The length of the CDR3 is 14 residues. CDR3 nucleotide sequence: TGCGCCAGCAGCCCGACAGAGGCTGGAAACACCATATATTTT. It yields the protein CASSPTEAGNTIYF.

The rearrangement uses TRBV27 and TRBJ2-7; D possibly corresponds to TRBD1 (5 bases). V was cut by 4 bases and J by 3 bases, with 10 bases left in between. CDR1 MNHEY and CDR2 SMNVEV come from the germline V gene (reference sequence). The CDR3 runs to 13 residues. CDR3 protein: CASSSGHLYEQYV. The DNA of the CDR3 is TGTGCCAGCAGTTCAGGGCATCTCTACGAGCAGTACGTC.

The CDR3 loop reads CASRYSGSFRDTQYF. CDR3 sequence (DNA): TGTGCCAGCAGGTATAGCGGGAGTTTTCGAGATACGCAGTATTTT. The chain links TRBV2 to TRBJ2-3; 9 bases agree with TRBD2. The ends lost 6 bases at V and 5 bases at J; junction bases unmatched: 9. The CDR3 spans 15 residues. Germline-derived CDR1 and CDR2 are SNHLY and FYNNEI.

This clone was seen a few times. CDR3 bases: TGTGCCAGCAGTGAACAGGGCACTATGGGCTACACCTTC. Its translation: CASSEQGTMGYTF. This sequence joins TRBV2 and TRBJ1-2; maybe TRBD1 (5 bases). Germline CDR1 and CDR2: SNHLY and FYNNEI. CDR3 length: 13 amino acids. The V and J ends lost 2 bases and 8 bases respectively, with 12 bases between them.

The chain links TRBV28 to TRBJ2-3; 7 bases are a match to TRBD2. The CDR3 runs to 14 residues. Germline values: CDR1 MDHEN, CDR2 SYDVKM. V gave up 2 bases and J gave up 5 bases; unmatched junction bases: 4. DNA for the CDR3: TGTGCCAGCAGTTTAGATGCGGGAGTAGATACGCAGTATTTT. Translated, it gives CASSLDAGVDTQYF.

This clone was observed at least ten times. The chain recombines TRBV7-9 with TRBJ2-2; D perhaps matches TRBD2 (5 bases). This CDR3 spans 15 amino acids. Trimming left V 0 bases short and J 0 bases short, with 5 bases between. Germline V gives CDR1 SEHNR, CDR2 FQNEAQ (reference sequence). Here the CDR3 reads CASSLAGANTGELFF. For the CDR3, the DNA is TGTGCCAGCAGCTTAGCGGGAGCGAACACCGGGGAGCTGTTTTTT.

V usage is TRBV24-1 and J usage is TRBJ2-2; D possibly corresponds to TRBD1 (6 bases). V was cut by 3 bases and J by 6 bases, with 19 bases left in between. Germline V gene sequence: CDR1 KGHDR, CDR2 SFDVKD. The CDR3 loop spans 17 amino acids. The CDR3 region is CATSDAGNREYPGELFF. CDR3 DNA: TGTGCCACCAGTGATGCCGGGAACAGGGAGTACCCCGGGGAGCTGTTTTTT.

This clone was detected only a few times. The chain employs TRBV6-6 and TRBJ2-7; 7 nucleotides align to TRBD2. The V gene end was trimmed by 8 bases and the J gene end by 4 bases; junction bases not matched to a gene: 11. Germline CDR1 and CDR2: MNHNY and SVGAGI (reference sequence). CDR3 length: 14 amino acids. DNA for the CDR3: TGTGCCAGCGGTAGGACTCGCGGGAGTTACGAGCAGTACTTC. This encodes CASGRTRGSYEQYF.

The chain links TRBV5-1 to TRBJ1-4, with 7 bases that match TRBD1. J gave up 4 bases and V 0 bases, and 6 bases lay outside the gene matches. Germline lookup yields CDR1 SGHRS and CDR2 YFSETQ. This CDR3 has 16 amino acids. Here the CDR3 DNA reads TGCGCCAGCAGCTTGGGGGACAGCGCTCTTAATGAAAAACTGTTTTTT. Protein product: CASSLGDSALNEKLFF.

The J gene is TRBJ1-2, the V gene TRBV4-2, with 10 positions matching TRBD1. After removal of 1 base from V and 4 bases from J, the junction contained 3 bases not matched to a gene. Per germline, CDR1 LGHNA and CDR2 YNFKEQ. The CDR3 has 15 residues. The CDR3 nucleotides are TGTGCCAGCAGCCAAGCAGGACAGGGGGTCTATGGCTACACCTTC. Translation: CASSQAGQGVYGYTF.

The genes are TRBV11-1 and TRBJ1-5; the match to TRBD1 covers 7 bases. The ends lost 5 bases at V and 5 bases at J; junction bases unmatched: 3. This CDR3 is 13 amino acids long. Germline CDR1 is SGHAT and CDR2 is FQDESV (reference sequence). Here the CDR3 reads CASSTDRYQPQHF. As DNA, the CDR3 is TGTGCCAGCAGCACGGACAGGTATCAGCCCCAGCATTTT. Drawing the rest from reference TRBV11-1 and TRBJ1-5, the complete variable domain is EAEVAQSPRYKITEKSQAVAFWCDPISGHATLYWYRQILGQGPELLVQFQDESVVDDSQLPKDRFSAERLKGVDSTLKIQPAELGDSAMYLCASSTDRYQPQHFGDGTRLSIL.

This clone was observed at least ten times. The chain recombines TRBV2 with TRBJ2-1, with D perhaps matching TRBD2 (5 bases). The CDR3 is made up of 11 amino acids. CDR1 and CDR2 (germline): SNHLY, FYNNEI. Trimming left V 2 bases short and J 12 bases short, with 8 bases between. This chain's CDR3 is CASSERLAQFF. Here the CDR3 DNA reads TGTGCCAGCAGTGAACGCCTAGCGCAGTTCTTC.

The gene calls are TRBV5-1 and TRBJ2-7; TRBD1 aligns across 10 bases. V lost 4 bases, J lost 5 bases, and 6 bases stayed unmatched. The CDR3 totals 14 residues. Germline CDR1 SGHRS, CDR2 YFSETQ. CDR3 DNA: TGCGCCAGCAGCGGGACAGGGGTGTCCCACGAGCAGTACTTC. Protein: CASSGTGVSHEQYF.

The chain uses TRBV9 and TRBJ2-7; 7 bases are shared with TRBD1. The CDR3 loop spans 15 amino acids. J lost 5 bases, V lost 0 bases, and 8 bases had no gene match. Per the germline V gene, CDR1 is SGDLS and CDR2 is YYNGEE. CDR3 region: CASSVVDRTINEQYF. The DNA of the CDR3 is TGTGCCAGCAGCGTAGTGGACAGGACCATCAACGAGCAGTACTTC. Drawing the rest from reference TRBV9 and TRBJ2-7, the complete variable domain is DSGVTQTPKHLITATGQRVTLRCSPRSGDLSVYWYQQSLDQGLQFLIQYYNGEERAKGNILERFSAQQFPDLHSELNLSSLELGDSALYFCASSVVDRTINEQYFGPGTRLTVT.

The chain carries TRBV6-1 and TRBJ2-3; D gene unclear. Between the trimmed V and J ends, which lost 2 bases and 1 base, there was a span of 4 bases. This CDR3 is 13 amino acids long. The germline V gene has CDR1 MNHNS and CDR2 SASEGT. The CDR3 here is CASSETGTDTQYF. CDR3 sequence (DNA): TGTGCCAGCAGTGAAACAGGCACAGATACGCAGTATTTT.